Below, one TCR beta chain is given with its context. The target antigen is unknown. The record originates from a study of T cell repertoires in cytomegalovirus infection. MiXCR, run by TCRdb on the reads, gives a single entry per CDR3 protein. The sample yields around 100,000 distinct CDR3 sequences, 10% seen once. Trimming cost V 5 bases and J 0 bases; bases outside gene matches: 8. CDR1 and CDR2 (germline): SGHVT, SQSDAQ. The CDR3 extends over 16 amino acids. The TCR originated in a human donor in good health (CMV status not recorded). Some clones in this sample may be carry-over from other donors' samples. Input material: PBMCs, sequenced either directly or after in vitro stimulation (not recorded which). J is TRBJ2-5 and V is TRBV7-4, with TRBD1 matching 8 bases. In DNA form, the CDR3 reads TGTGCCAGCAGCCCACGGACAGGGCCCCACCAAGAGACCCAGTACTTC. Its translation: CASSPRTGPHQETQYF.